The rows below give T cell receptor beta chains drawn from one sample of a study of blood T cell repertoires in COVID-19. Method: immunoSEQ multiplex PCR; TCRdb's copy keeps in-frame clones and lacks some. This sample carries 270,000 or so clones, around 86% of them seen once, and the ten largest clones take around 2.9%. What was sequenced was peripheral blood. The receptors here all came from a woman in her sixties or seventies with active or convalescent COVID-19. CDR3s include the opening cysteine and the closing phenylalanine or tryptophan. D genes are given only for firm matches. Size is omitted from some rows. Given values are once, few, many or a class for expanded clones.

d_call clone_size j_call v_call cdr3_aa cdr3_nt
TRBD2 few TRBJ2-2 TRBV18 CASDTSGAVTGELFF TGTGCCAGCGACACTAGCGGGGCAGTAACCGGGGAGCTGTTTTTT
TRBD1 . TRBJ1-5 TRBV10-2 CASSGDRGYNQPQHF TGCGCCAGCAGTGGTGACAGGGGGTACAATCAGCCCCAGCATTTT
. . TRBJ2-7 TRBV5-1 CASPWSSVSYEQYF TGCGCCAGCCCGTGGTCTAGCGTCTCCTACGAGCAGTACTTC
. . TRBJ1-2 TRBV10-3 CAISDGTSNYGYTF TGTGCCATCAGTGATGGGACATCTAACTATGGCTACACCTTC
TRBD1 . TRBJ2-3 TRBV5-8 CASSRRTGTGDTQYF TGTGCCAGCAGCCGCCGGACAGGTACTGGGGATACGCAGTATTTT
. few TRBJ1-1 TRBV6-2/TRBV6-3 CASSYSMSVNTEAFF TGTGCCAGCAGTTACTCGATGTCGGTGAACACTGAAGCTTTCTTT
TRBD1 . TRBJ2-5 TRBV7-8 CASSLVARGSYQETQYF TGTGCCAGCAGCTTAGTTGCCAGGGGGTCCTATCAAGAGACCCAGTACTTC
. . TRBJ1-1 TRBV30 CAWTGGGGHEAFF TGTGCCTGGACCGGAGGAGGAGGGCATGAAGCTTTCTTT
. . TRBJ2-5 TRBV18 CASSPNPGETQYF TGTGCCAGCTCACCAAATCCGGGAGAGACCCAGTACTTC
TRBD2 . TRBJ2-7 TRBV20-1 CSASGGSGGPSDEQYF TGCAGTGCTAGTGGAGGAAGCGGGGGCCCTTCCGACGAGCAGTACTTC
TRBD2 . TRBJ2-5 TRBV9 CASSPRAGNQETQYF TGTGCCAGCAGCCCCCGAGCGGGGAACCAAGAGACCCAGTACTTC
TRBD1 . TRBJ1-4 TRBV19 CASKRQGRRDEKLFF TGTGCCAGTAAGCGACAGGGTAGAAGGGATGAAAAACTGTTTTTT
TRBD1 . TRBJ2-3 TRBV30 CAWRDRGTDTQYF TGTGCCTGGAGAGACAGGGGCACAGATACGCAGTATTTT
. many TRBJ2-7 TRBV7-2 CASSLDSVSVNEQYF TGTGCCAGCAGCTTAGATTCGGTCAGCGTCAACGAGCAGTACTTC
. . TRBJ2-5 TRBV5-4 CASSPAGGRQETQYF TGTGCCAGCAGCCCCGCGGGCGGGCGGCAAGAGACCCAGTACTTC
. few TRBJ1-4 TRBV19 CASSIVKENEKLFF TGTGCCAGTAGTATAGTGAAGGAGAATGAAAAACTGTTTTTT
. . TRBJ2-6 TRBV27 CASSLYAAQSGANVLTF TGTGCCAGCAGTTTATATGCCGCACAGTCTGGGGCCAACGTCCTGACTTTC
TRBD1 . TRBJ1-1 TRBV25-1 CASSEAGQGDTEAFF TGTGCCAGCAGTGAGGCGGGACAGGGGGACACTGAAGCTTTCTTT
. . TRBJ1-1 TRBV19 CALTASTNTEAFF TGTGCCTTGACAGCCTCCACGAACACTGAAGCTTTCTTT
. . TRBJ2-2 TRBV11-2 CASSLGVYSGELFF TGTGCCAGCAGCTTAGGAGTTTATAGCGGGGAGCTGTTTTTT
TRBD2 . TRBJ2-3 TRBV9 CASSVGWASGGANPSTDTQYF TGTGCCAGCAGCGTAGGATGGGCTAGCGGGGGGGCCAATCCTAGCACAGATACGCAGTATTTT
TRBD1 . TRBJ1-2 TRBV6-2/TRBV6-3 CASSSQGSYGYTF TGTGCCAGCAGTTCACAGGGGAGCTATGGCTACACCTTC
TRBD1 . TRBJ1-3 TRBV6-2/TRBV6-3 CASSRPDRVGRNTIYF TGTGCCAGCAGTCGGCCGGACAGGGTCGGAAGAAACACCATATATTTT
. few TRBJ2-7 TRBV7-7 CASSFLEGGLYEQYF TGTGCTAGCAGCTTTTTGGAAGGGGGTTTGTACGAGCAGTACTTC
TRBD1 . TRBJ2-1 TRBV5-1 CASFLQGASYNEQFF TGCGCCAGCTTCTTACAGGGGGCTTCCTACAATGAGCAGTTCTTC
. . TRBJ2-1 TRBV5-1 CASSLVRERDEQFF TGCGCCAGCAGCTTGGTGAGGGAGAGGGATGAGCAGTTCTTC
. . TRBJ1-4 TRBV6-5 CASRATVGFEKLFF TGTGCCAGCAGGGCGACAGTGGGTTTTGAAAAACTGTTTTTT
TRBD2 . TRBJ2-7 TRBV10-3 CAISEPPGGTTGSYEQYF TGTGCCATCAGTGAGCCCCCGGGAGGGACCACGGGCTCCTACGAGCAGTACTTC
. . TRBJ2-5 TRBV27 CASSFEGKETQYF TGTGCCAGCAGTTTCGAGGGAAAAGAGACCCAGTACTTC
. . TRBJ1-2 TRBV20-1 CSAFHQGGYTF TGCAGTGCTTTTCACCAGGGTGGCTACACCTTC
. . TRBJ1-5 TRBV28 CASSPGNNQPQHF TGTGCCAGCAGCCCAGGGAACAATCAGCCCCAGCATTTT
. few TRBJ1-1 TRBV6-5 CASSYPGGIGSSEAFF TGTGCCAGCAGTTACCCCGGGGGGATCGGGTCGTCTGAAGCTTTCTTT
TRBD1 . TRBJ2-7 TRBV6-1 CASSDTGGPYEQYF TGTGCCAGCAGTGACACAGGGGGCCCTTACGAGCAGTACTTC
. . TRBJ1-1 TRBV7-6 CASSARQENTEAFF TGTGCCAGCAGCGCCCGACAAGAGAACACTGAAGCTTTCTTT
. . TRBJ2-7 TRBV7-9 CASSQSGTYEQYF TGTGCCAGCAGCCAATCCGGGACCTACGAGCAGTACTTC